This entry lists 8 T cell receptor beta chains sequenced from one sample in a study of blood T cell repertoires in COVID-19. The assay was immunoSEQ multiplex PCR, and TCRdb's table has in-frame clones only and misses some. The sample carries 200,000 to 250,000 clones, about 90% recorded once. Sequencing was performed on peripheral blood. These receptor sequences come from a man between 18 and 29 years old with active or convalescent COVID-19.

The chain is built from TRBV4-3 and TRBJ2-1; 12 bases line up with TRBD1. J lost 7 bases, V lost 2 bases, and 6 bases had no gene match. Germline CDR1 and CDR2: LGHNA and YSLEER. This CDR3 contains 16 residues. The CDR3 DNA reads TGCGCCAGCAGCCAATCCGGGACAGGGGGCTTTAATGAGCAGTTCTTC. It specifies CASSQSGTGGFNEQFF.

The V call is TRBV28, the J call TRBJ1-2; no clear D gene. This CDR3 comprises 13 residues. V gave up 7 bases and J gave up 0 bases, with 9 bases separating them. The germline V gene has CDR1 MDHEN and CDR2 SYDVKM. CDR3 DNA: TGTGCCAGCACTCCGAGTGCTAACTATGGCTACACCTTC. It translates to CASTPSANYGYTF.

This clone was seen just once. This chain connects TRBV28 to TRBJ2-3, with TRBD2 matching over 16 bases. This CDR3 has 16 residues. Per germline, CDR1 MDHEN and CDR2 SYDVKM. The V and J ends lost 10 bases and 2 bases, in that order; junction bases with no gene match: 6. CDR3 bases: TGTGCCATCCCCGGGACTAGCGGGAGGGTCACAGATACGCAGTATTTT. It yields the protein CAIPGTSGRVTDTQYF.

V is TRBV5-1 and J is TRBJ2-7; 12 bases agree with TRBD1. CDR3 length: 16 residues. The trim removed 0 bases at V and 4 bases at J, leaving 5 bases unmatched. CDR1 is SGHRS and CDR2 is YFSETQ in the germline V gene. CDR3 DNA: TGCGCCAGCAGCTTGGACGCGGGACAGGGGGCGTACGAGCAGTACTTC. Its translation is CASSLDAGQGAYEQYF.

This chain uses TRBV7-8 with TRBJ1-2; 9 positions agree with TRBD1. Unmatched junction bases numbered 15, after V lost 5 bases and J lost 8 bases. Germline V gene data show CDR1 as SGHVS and CDR2 as FQNEAQ. CDR3 size: 16 residues. The CDR3 DNA follows: TGTGCCAGCAGCCCGACGCGGGACAGGGTTGTAGACGGCTACACCTTC. Encoded protein: CASSPTRDRVVDGYTF. The variable domain in full, completed from reference TRBV7-8 and TRBJ1-2, reads GAGVSQSPRYKVAKRGQDVALRCDPISGHVSLFWYQQALGQGPEFLTYFQNEAQLDKSGLPSDRFFAERPEGSVSTLKIQRTQQEDSAVYLCASSPTRDRVVDGYTFGSGTRLTVV.

The chain has TRBV10-3 and TRBJ1-1; 7 positions agree with TRBD1. Germline V gives CDR1 ENHRY, CDR2 SYGVKD. The CDR3 length is 13 residues. The V and J ends lost 6 bases and 2 bases, in that order; junction bases with no gene match: 3. The CDR3 loop reads CAISGTANTEAFF. CDR3 nucleotides: TGTGCCATCAGCGGGACAGCTAACACTGAAGCTTTCTTT.

The rearrangement links TRBV6-5 to TRBJ1-5, with a weak D call TRBD1 (6 bases). V lost 5 bases, J lost 9 bases, and 20 bases lay in between. This CDR3 region has 15 residues. Germline values: CDR1 MNHEY, CDR2 SVGAGI. CDR3 coding DNA: TGTGCCAGCAGTCAGACTACAGGGCGCCCCGGGCCCCAGCATTTT. Translating it yields CASSQTTGRPGPQHF.

This clone turned up a few times. The chain has TRBV30 and TRBJ2-2; 9 bases are a match to TRBD1. V was pared by 5 bases and J by 7 bases, with 11 bases of the junction left unmatched. Germline values: CDR1 GTSNPN, CDR2 SVGIG (reference sequence). The length of the CDR3 is 15 residues. The CDR3 loop reads CAWSPGTGLGGELFF. In DNA, the CDR3 is TGTGCCTGGTCCCCCGGGACAGGGTTGGGCGGGGAGCTGTTTTTT.